The rows below give T cell receptor beta chains drawn from one sample of a study of beta chain features in type 1 diabetes. Generated by immunoSEQ multiplex PCR, the TCRdb table keeps only in-frame clones and is missing some. The profile shows 600,000 to 700,000 clones, roughly 13% of them singletons. Sequencing input: naive CD4+ T cells from blood. Receptors were obtained from a man aged 18 to 30 with type 1 diabetes. Both conserved end residues are part of each CDR3. Fields, in order: clone size, V gene, J gene, D gene, CDR3 protein, CDR3 DNA. The D gene is left open where the match is weak. Size values are once, few and many counts, or a class for expanded clones, and some rows have none.

>NA|TRBV18|TRBJ2-5|NA
CASSYAEPQETQYF
TGTGCCAGCTCGTATGCGGAGCCCCAAGAGACCCAGTACTTC
>NA|TRBV14|TRBJ1-1|TRBD1
CASSQQGGNTEAFF
TGTGCCAGCAGCCAACAGGGGGGGAACACTGAAGCTTTCTTT
>few|TRBV10-3|TRBJ2-1|NA
CAISEPRENEQFF
TGTGCCATCAGTGAGCCTAGAGAGAATGAGCAGTTCTTC
>many|TRBV10-3|TRBJ2-7|NA
CAISESREQYF
TGTGCCATCAGTGAGTCGAGAGAGCAGTACTTC
>few|TRBV7-7|TRBJ2-3|NA
CASSSGGGGPGDTQYF
TGTGCTAGCAGCTCTGGGGGCGGGGGCCCAGGAGATACGCAGTATTTT
>few|TRBV19|TRBJ2-2|NA
CASSIKGGELFF
TGTGCCAGTAGTATAAAGGGCGGGGAGCTGTTTTTT
>few|TRBV19|TRBJ1-5|NA
CASSIDPRNNQPQHF
TGTGCCAGTAGTATAGATCCTCGAAACAATCAGCCCCAGCATTTT
>few|TRBV29-1|TRBJ2-7|NA
CSVDLMGTNEQYF
TGCAGCGTTGACCTGATGGGGACCAACGAGCAGTACTTC
>NA|TRBV18|TRBJ2-5|TRBD2
CASSKSRGLAETQETQYF
TGTGCCAGCTCTAAAAGCCGGGGACTAGCGGAGACGCAAGAGACCCAGTACTTC
>NA|TRBV25-1|TRBJ1-2|NA
CASSEFDGYGYTF
TGTGCCAGCAGTGAATTCGACGGTTATGGCTACACCTTC
>NA|TRBV7-3|TRBJ1-1|NA
CASSFAWNTEAFF
TGTGCCAGCAGCTTCGCCTGGAACACTGAAGCTTTCTTT
>few|TRBV30|TRBJ2-6|TRBD1
CAADRVSGANVLTF
TGTGCCGCCGACAGGGTATCTGGGGCCAACGTCCTGACTTTC
>NA|TRBV4-1|TRBJ2-3|TRBD1
CASSQPDRGLTDTQYF
TGCGCCAGCAGCCAGCCCGACAGGGGGCTTACAGATACGCAGTATTTT
>NA|TRBV7-2|TRBJ2-7|NA
CASSAGRGVEQYF
TGTGCCAGCAGCGCCGGACGGGGTGTCGAGCAGTACTTC
>NA|TRBV11-2|TRBJ2-4|NA
CASSLDPRRENIQYF
TGTGCCAGCAGCTTAGACCCCAGGAGGGAAAACATTCAGTACTTC
>NA|TRBV2|TRBJ1-2|TRBD1
CASKTGANYGYTF
TGTGCCAGCAAGACAGGGGCTAACTATGGCTACACCTTC
>NA|TRBV25-1|TRBJ1-6|TRBD1
CASTVRGGGNSPLHF
TGTGCCAGCACTGTCAGGGGGGGCGGAAATTCACCCCTCCACTTT
>few|TRBV25-1|TRBJ1-2|TRBD1
CASSDFRQGVIYGYTF
TGTGCCAGCAGTGACTTCCGACAGGGGGTCATATATGGCTACACCTTC
>NA|TRBV21-1|TRBJ1-2|NA
CASSKANGGYTF
TGTGCCAGCAGCAAAGCGAACGGTGGCTACACCTTC
>NA|TRBV6-5|TRBJ1-1|NA
CASSVETEAFF
TGTGCCAGCAGTGTCGAAACTGAAGCTTTCTTT
>few|TRBV30|TRBJ1-2|NA
CAFIRGGTYGYTF
TGTGCCTTCATCCGGGGAGGGACGTATGGCTACACCTTC
>NA|TRBV2|TRBJ2-2|NA
CASSLRDTPNTGELFF
TGTGCCAGCAGTCTTAGGGACACCCCGAACACCGGGGAGCTGTTTTTT
>NA|TRBV18|TRBJ1-1|NA
CASLDGGGTEAFF
TGTGCCAGCTTGGACGGTGGAGGCACTGAAGCTTTCTTT
>few|TRBV6-5|TRBJ2-5|TRBD1
CAIRQGETQYF
TGTGCCATCCGACAGGGGGAGACCCAGTACTTC
>NA|TRBV5-1|TRBJ2-7|NA
CASSLEGPIPQYF
TGCGCCAGCAGCTTGGAGGGACCTATACCGCAGTACTTC
>few|TRBV6-5|TRBJ1-1|TRBD1
CASSRAGTVNTEAFF
TGTGCCAGCAGCCGGGCCGGGACAGTGAACACTGAAGCTTTCTTT
>few|TRBV13|TRBJ2-5|NA
CASIFYKTQYF
TGTGCCAGCATTTTCTATAAGACCCAGTACTTC
>NA|TRBV19|TRBJ1-3|NA
CASSSRTGSGNTIYF
TGTGCCAGTAGTAGCCGAACAGGATCTGGAAACACCATATATTTT